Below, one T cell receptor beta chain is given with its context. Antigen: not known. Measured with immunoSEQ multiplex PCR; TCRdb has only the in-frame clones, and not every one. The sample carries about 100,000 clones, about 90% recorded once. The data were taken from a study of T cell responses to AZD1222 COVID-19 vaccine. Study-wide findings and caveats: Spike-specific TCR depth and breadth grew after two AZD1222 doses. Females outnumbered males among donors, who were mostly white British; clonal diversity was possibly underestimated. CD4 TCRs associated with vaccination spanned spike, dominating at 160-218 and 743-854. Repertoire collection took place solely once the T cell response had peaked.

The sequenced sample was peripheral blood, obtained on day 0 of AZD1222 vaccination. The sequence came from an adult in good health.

For the CDR3, the DNA is TGCGCCAGCAGCTTGGATTCGAACACCGGGGAGCTGTTTTTT. This sequence encodes CASSLDSNTGELFF. The chain has TRBV5-1 and TRBJ2-2; D gene unclear. Germline CDR1 reads SGHRS; CDR2 reads YFSETQ. V was cut by 0 bases and J by 0 bases, with 3 bases left in between. The CDR3 has 14 amino acids.